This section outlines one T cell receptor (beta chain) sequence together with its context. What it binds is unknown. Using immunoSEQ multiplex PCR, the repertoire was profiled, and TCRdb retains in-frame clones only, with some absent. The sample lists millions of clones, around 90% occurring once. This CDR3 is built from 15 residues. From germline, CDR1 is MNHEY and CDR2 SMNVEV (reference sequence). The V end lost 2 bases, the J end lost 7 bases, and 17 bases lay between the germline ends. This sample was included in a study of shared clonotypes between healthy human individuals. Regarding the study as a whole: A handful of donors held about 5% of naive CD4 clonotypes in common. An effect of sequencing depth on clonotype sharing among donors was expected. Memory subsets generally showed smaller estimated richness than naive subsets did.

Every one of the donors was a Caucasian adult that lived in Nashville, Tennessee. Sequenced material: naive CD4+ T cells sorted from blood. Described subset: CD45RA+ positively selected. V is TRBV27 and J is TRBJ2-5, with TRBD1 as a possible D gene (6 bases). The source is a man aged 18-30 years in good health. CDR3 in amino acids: CASSLQGIPVGTQYF. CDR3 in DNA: TGTGCCAGCAGTTTACAGGGGATCCCTGTGGGGACCCAGTACTTC.